This record concerns one T cell receptor (beta chain) sequence. The data belong to a study of blood T cell repertoires in COVID-19. The wider study: Both acute and convalescent COVID-19 samples were obtained from the United States, Italy and Spain. PBMCs, B-cell-depleted T cells, or T cells provided the cDNA or gDNA that made up the material.

Study processing details: How many nucleated cells were present was estimated from reference gene primer amplification. Profiled with immunoSEQ multiplex PCR; TCRdb holds only in-frame clones, not every one. V and J calls and clone size come straight from that table; D and trimming were deduced from the DNA. The data show fewer than 150,000 clones, approximately 86% seen once. Germline assignment: CDR1 MDHEN and CDR2 SYDVKM. Trimming took 6 bases from V and 1 from J; bases not matched to a gene: 7. This CDR3 has 15 residues. The clonotype comes from a woman aged 45-59 years with active or convalescent COVID-19. This sequence joins TRBV28 and TRBJ1-1; 8 bases map to TRBD1. The material sequenced was peripheral blood. The CDR3 DNA is TGTGCCAGCAGGTCAGCAGGGGGCGGGAACACTGAAGCTTTCTTT. Amino acids: CASRSAGGGNTEAFF.